This TCR beta chain stems from a study of T-cell reconstitution after alpha-beta-depleted transplantation in children. Whole-study findings and limits: Newly produced T cells mostly accounted for T-cell counts and diversity one year post-transplant. Alpha-beta T cells present about two months after transplant were reported to originate from several hundred expanded graft clones.

A note on this clonotype: Its antigen is still unknown.

The CDR3 extends over 14 amino acids. V was cut by 0 bases and J by 2 bases, with 5 bases left in between. Germline V gene lookup returns CDR1 LNHNV and CDR2 YYDKDF (reference sequence). The TCRbeta library incorporated unique molecular identifiers. TCRdb used MiXCR to reprocess the PCR reads, holding one entry per CDR3 protein. This sample has about 440,000 distinct CDR3 sequences, with over 40% found just once. V is TRBV15 and J is TRBJ1-3, with a tentative D call TRBD1 (5 bases). This receptor was taken from a girl aged 2-9 years with aplastic anemia, due to receive a stem cell transplant. The sequences come from PBMCs, collected before TCRalphabeta/CD19-depleted stem cell transplant. The CDR3 here is CATSRDRAGNTIYF. CDR3 nucleotide sequence: TGTGCCACCAGCAGAGACAGGGCTGGAAACACCATATATTTT.